The source of this T cell receptor beta chain is a study of cytomegalovirus exposure and HLA in healthy donors (dated by TCRdb to the late 2010s). Some background on the complete study: According to a later analysis, one platform produced both the 110 or so validation repertoires and the roughly 660 repertoires of the first cohort. The aim of the study was to test whether cataloging public T cell receptors could identify signatures of past pathogen exposure. A separate validation cohort of some 130 different subjects was used in addition to the roughly 700-subject first cohort. To predict cytomegalovirus infection status, the study brought together high-throughput TCR immunosequencing, statistical association of individual TCRs with disease status, and machine learning.

Libraries were constructed by the immunoSEQ multiplex PCR assay. In the source study's methods: A statistical classification framework was built to diagnose cytomegalovirus status from the catalog of TCR beta chain sequences. What TCRdb holds here is the immuneACCESS table cut down to in-frame rearrangements. Part of the clones is not present; checked against another copy, under half of the missing clones reflect an unresolved V gene, and the others are unexplained. V and J calls and clone size are those listed in that table; D and trimming were worked out from the DNA. In all, the sample holds 120,000 or so clones, and around nine tenths of those were seen once. The ten largest make up less than 2% of the sample. The CDR3 runs 13 amino acids, cysteine and phenylalanine included. Only the CDR3 DNA stays, 39 bases, in frame from base 1. CDR1 GTSNPN and CDR2 SVGIG are derived from the germline V gene (reference sequence). Trimming at the junction amounts to 0 bases on V and 2 bases on J, and the germline ends lie 7 bases apart.

Concerning this clone itself: What antigen it recognizes has not been identified. The sample holds no much larger clone one base away, and base qualities are not on file.

Results and caveats for the whole study, not just this receptor: Most TCR sequences were observed very rarely across donors, whereas some public TCRs were present in many individuals. A total of 150 or so TCR beta chains were listed by the study as associated with cytomegalovirus. All 120 or so repertoires were used to score co-occurrence in the validation cohort in a later analysis, because that analysis had no HLA typing for the cohort. Three of the identified cytomegalovirus-associated TCR beta chains were confirmed in vitro to be specific for cytomegalovirus antigens. Cytomegalovirus status was reported to be diagnosed by the classifier with high specificity and sensitivity in both the original and validation cohorts. According to the authors, the approach could potentially be generalized to other disease states and immunological phenotypes. A later analysis found that TCRs clustered in the first cohort also tended to co-occur in the roughly 110 validation repertoires, with approximately 95% of cluster scores above 0.

Separate from the roughly 650-subject first cohort, the validation cohort of 120 subjects was the group to which the donors belonged. Input material: PBMCs. In this chain, TRBV30 is recombined with TRBJ1-2, and the D gene may be TRBD1, 6 bases matching. This receptor was identified in a woman aged 18-30 years in good health and CMV-seronegative. The nucleotide sequence is given as TGTGCCTGGAGTGTCGACAGGAACTATGGCTACACCTTC. The encoded protein is CAWSVDRNYGYTF.